A selection of T cell receptor beta chains follows, all from one sample in a study of cytomegalovirus exposure and HLA in healthy donors. The repertoire was sequenced with immunoSEQ multiplex PCR; TCRdb's copy has only in-frame clones and lacks some. This table has fewer than 120,000 clones, over 60% appearing once. Sequenced input: PBMCs. Receptor source: a woman in her 30s in good health and CMV-seronegative. Each CDR3 is given with its conserved first and last residue. The order of the fields is J gene, D gene, clone size, V gene, CDR3 DNA, CDR3 protein. A D gene is named only where the DNA matches it firmly. Only some rows state a clone size, as once, few, many or a class for expanded clones.

>TRBJ2-1|TRBD2|-|TRBV13
TGTGCCAGCAGTTACCGTCTAGCGGGATACAATGAGCAGTTCTTC
CASSYRLAGYNEQFF
>TRBJ1-2|TRBD1|-|TRBV28
TGTGCCAGCACCCAGACAGGGGGACACCTTGGCTACACCTTC
CASTQTGGHLGYTF
>TRBJ2-7|TRBD1|-|TRBV7-6
TGTGCCAGCAGCCCGACAGGGGGCCCCTACGAGCAGTACTTC
CASSPTGGPYEQYF
>TRBJ2-5|-|few|TRBV27
TGTGCCAGCAGCTCCCACAAAGAGACCCAGTACTTC
CASSSHKETQYF
>TRBJ2-5|-|-|TRBV20-1
TGCAGTGTGGAGTATCAAGAGACCCAGTACTTC
CSVEYQETQYF
>TRBJ2-7|TRBD1|-|TRBV7-9
TGTGCCAGCAGCTACGGGACAGGGATAGGCGAGCAGTACTTC
CASSYGTGIGEQYF
>TRBJ1-2|TRBD1|-|TRBV15
TGTGCCACCAACCCGGGACAGGTCAACTATGGCTACACCTTC
CATNPGQVNYGYTF
>TRBJ1-4|-|-|TRBV10-2
TGCGCCAGCAGTGAGTCTGACAGGCCTAATGAAAAACTGTTTTTT
CASSESDRPNEKLFF
>TRBJ2-7|TRBD1|-|TRBV7-6
TGTGCCAGCAGCTTAGAAACGACAGGGGTCCACGAGCAGTACTTC
CASSLETTGVHEQYF
>TRBJ1-1|-|-|TRBV7-9
TGTGCCAGCAGGCAATTATACAGGGCCGACACTGAAGCTTTCTTT
CASRQLYRADTEAFF
>TRBJ2-5|TRBD2|-|TRBV7-9
TGTGCCAGCAGCCCCCTCGCGGGGGTATTTGAGACCCAGTACTTC
CASSPLAGVFETQYF
>TRBJ1-1|-|-|TRBV7-2
TGTGCCAGCAGCTTAGATGGGGGGGGCACTGAAGCTTTCTTT
CASSLDGGGTEAFF
>TRBJ1-1|-|-|TRBV11-1
TGTGCCAGCAGCTTAGTGGGGCAGACTGAAGCTTTCTTT
CASSLVGQTEAFF
>TRBJ2-2|TRBD2|once|TRBV19
TGTGCCAGTAGTATCCCCCCATTGACTAGCGGGAGGGGTACCGGGGAGCTGTTTTTT
CASSIPPLTSGRGTGELFF
>TRBJ1-3|TRBD1|-|TRBV29-1
TGCAGCGCCGGGACAGACTCTGGAAACACCATATATTTT
CSAGTDSGNTIYF
>TRBJ1-4|TRBD1|-|TRBV6-6
TGTGCCAGCAGCCGACAGGGAAAACTGTTTTTT
CASSRQGKLFF
>TRBJ1-2|-|-|TRBV27
TGTGCCAGCAGAACAGGCAGGGGCTATGGCTACACCTTC
CASRTGRGYGYTF
>TRBJ2-1|TRBD2|-|TRBV4-2
TGTGCCAGCAGCCAAGATTCTAGCGGAGAGCAGTTCTTC
CASSQDSSGEQFF
>TRBJ2-1|TRBD2|-|TRBV7-9
TGTGCCAGCAGCTTTTCGGGGGGTATCGAGCAGTTCTTC
CASSFSGGIEQFF
>TRBJ2-2|-|-|TRBV10-2
TGCGCCAGCAGTAAAGCCGGGACAACGAACACCGGGGAGCTGTTTTTT
CASSKAGTTNTGELFF
>TRBJ2-1|TRBD2|few|TRBV28
TGTGCCAGCAGTTTCCCAACTAGCGGGGGGATCACCTCCTACAATGAGCAGTTCTTC
CASSFPTSGGITSYNEQFF
>TRBJ1-1|-|once|TRBV6-1
TGTGCCAGCGTTGCGGGTTTGAACACTGAAGCTTTCTTT
CASVAGLNTEAFF
>TRBJ1-4|TRBD1|once|TRBV28
TGTGCCAGCAGTTCGACAGGGTTCCGAAAACTGTTTTTT
CASSSTGFRKLFF
>TRBJ2-7|-|-|TRBV28
TGTGCCACTGGCGGCAGCTCCTACGAGCAGTACTTC
CATGGSSYEQYF
>TRBJ2-6|-|few|TRBV5-1
TGCGCCAGCAGCTTGGGCTTTCCCGGCTCTGGGGCCAACGTCCTGACTTTC
CASSLGFPGSGANVLTF
>TRBJ2-7|-|-|TRBV30
TGTGCCTGGAGCTCTACCTCCTACGAGCAGTACTTC
CAWSSTSYEQYF
>TRBJ2-3|-|-|TRBV30
TGTGCCTGGAGTGTACAGGGAGATACGCAGTATTTT
CAWSVQGDTQYF
>TRBJ2-7|TRBD2|-|TRBV29-1
TGCAGCGCAAGGGGGGGACAGGTGGGGCTAGCGGGAGACTACGAGCAGTACTTC
CSARGGQVGLAGDYEQYF
>TRBJ2-7|-|-|TRBV6-5
TGTGCCAGCAGTTACCTTCGGTGCGAGCAGTACTTC
CASSYLRCEQYF
>TRBJ2-1|TRBD1|few|TRBV6-5
TGTGCCAGCAGTTCTCGACAGGGGGCGGAGTCCAATGAGCAGTTCTTC
CASSSRQGAESNEQFF
>TRBJ2-1|TRBD2|-|TRBV11-3
TGTGCCAGCAGCTTAGTTAGCGGGGGGAGCAACAATGAGCAGTTCTTC
CASSLVSGGSNNEQFF
>TRBJ1-1|-|-|TRBV4-3
TGCGCCAGCAGCCAATTCCGGGACACCTACACTGAAGCTTTCTTT
CASSQFRDTYTEAFF
>TRBJ2-4|-|-|TRBV18
TGTGCCAGCTCACCGTCGCAGGCCAAAAACATTCAGTACTTC
CASSPSQAKNIQYF
>TRBJ2-6|-|-|TRBV6-5
TGTGCCAGCAACAAGGGGGGGCGTGGGGCCAACGTCCTGACTTTC
CASNKGGRGANVLTF
>TRBJ1-3|TRBD1|-|TRBV7-2
TGTGCCAGCAGCATGGGACAGGGGGCTGGAAACACCATATATTTT
CASSMGQGAGNTIYF
>TRBJ2-7|-|-|TRBV5-6
TGTGCCAGCAGCTTAAGATATTGGGGGGCCTACGAGCAGTACTTC
CASSLRYWGAYEQYF
>TRBJ2-5|-|-|TRBV28
TGTGCCAGCAGTAAACTAGAAGCCCAAGAGACCCAGTACTTC
CASSKLEAQETQYF
>TRBJ2-3|TRBD2|few|TRBV7-3
TGTGCCAGCAGCTTGACTAGCGGCACAGATACGCAGTATTTT
CASSLTSGTDTQYF
>TRBJ2-2|TRBD1|-|TRBV28
TGTGCCAGCACCGACACAGGGGGCCTCGGCGGGGAGCTGTTTTTT
CASTDTGGLGGELFF
>TRBJ1-1|-|-|TRBV2
TGTGCCAGCAGTCTCAAAGGGGCGAACACTGAAGCTTTCTTT
CASSLKGANTEAFF
>TRBJ1-6|-|-|TRBV4-3
TGCGCCAGCAGCCAAGAACCAGGGTGGGATAATTCACCCCTCCACTTT
CASSQEPGWDNSPLHF
>TRBJ2-3|TRBD2|-|TRBV4-2
TGTGCCAGCAGCCAAGATGCTAGCGGGCACACAGATACGCAGTATTTT
CASSQDASGHTDTQYF
>TRBJ2-2|TRBD2|few|TRBV5-4
TGTGCCAGCAGCTCCGGACTAGCGGGGGACACCGGGGAGCTGTTTTTT
CASSSGLAGDTGELFF
>TRBJ1-2|-|few|TRBV6-5
TGTGCCAGCAGTTCAACAGGGCTCTACACCTTC
CASSSTGLYTF
>TRBJ2-2|TRBD2|-|TRBV7-8
TGTGCCAGCAGCTTTTTAGCGGGACCAGCGAACACCGGGGAGCTGTTTTTT
CASSFLAGPANTGELFF
>TRBJ2-7|-|-|TRBV27
TGTGCCAGCAGTCCGCCTAGCTACGAGCAGTACTTC
CASSPPSYEQYF
>TRBJ2-1|TRBD2|-|TRBV4-3
TGCGCCAGCAGCCAAGGTCCGACTAGCGGTTTCTCCTACAATGAGCAGTTCTTC
CASSQGPTSGFSYNEQFF
>TRBJ2-1|-|-|TRBV7-9
TGTGCCAGCAGCCTGGATCGGGGGGCCTTGGATGAGCAGTTCTTC
CASSLDRGALDEQFF
>TRBJ2-5|-|-|TRBV5-4
TGTGCCAGCAGCTTGGGGACACGCCTTCAAGAGACCCAGTACTTC
CASSLGTRLQETQYF
>TRBJ1-1|-|-|TRBV30
TGTGCCTGGAGTGCCTTCGACACTGAAGCTTTCTTT
CAWSAFDTEAFF
>TRBJ2-2|TRBD1|-|TRBV6-5
TGTGCCAGCACCCCACAGGGGGGTCCCGGGGAGCTGTTTTTT
CASTPQGGPGELFF
>TRBJ1-1|-|-|TRBV5-5
TGTGCCAGCAGCTTGGATCCGGCGGGAGCTTTCTTT
CASSLDPAGAFF
>TRBJ2-7|-|once|TRBV27
TGTGCCAGCAGTTTAGGGGGCCCCAACCTCGAGCAGTACTTC
CASSLGGPNLEQYF
>TRBJ2-1|TRBD2|-|TRBV30
TGTGCCTGGACGTTAGCGGGAGTGACGGATGAGCAGTTCTTC
CAWTLAGVTDEQFF
>TRBJ1-2|-|-|TRBV6-5
TGTGCCAGCAGTGCAGGGAATGGCTACACCTTC
CASSAGNGYTF
>TRBJ2-2|TRBD2|-|TRBV6-6
TGTGCCAGCAGTTACTCGAGCCTAGCGGGTACCGGGGAGCTGTTTTTT
CASSYSSLAGTGELFF
>TRBJ1-5|-|-|TRBV28
TGTGCCAGCAGTCCCGGGGTCAATCAGCCCCAGCATTTT
CASSPGVNQPQHF
>TRBJ2-7|-|-|TRBV5-1
TGCGCCAGCAGCACCTCCTACGAGCAGTACTTC
CASSTSYEQYF
>TRBJ2-5|TRBD1|-|TRBV7-9
TGTGCCAGCAGCCCCTGGACAGGGAAGGAGACCCAGTACTTC
CASSPWTGKETQYF
>TRBJ1-1|-|-|TRBV6-1
TGTGCCAGCCTCTTCGACAGGAAAGGATCTGAAGCTTTCTTT
CASLFDRKGSEAFF